The 23 T cell receptor beta chains reported below all come from one sample, sequenced in a study of T cell repertoires in ileal Crohn's disease. Time point meaning: neoterminal ileum biopsy at postoperative endoscopy, about 6 months after surgery. Using immunoSEQ multiplex PCR, the repertoire was profiled, and TCRdb retains in-frame clones only, with some absent. The data show about 9,200 clones, with 65% to 80% seen just once and around 17% held by the top ten. The sequencing sample was made of ileal tissue. These receptor sequences come from an adult with Crohn's disease.

The rearrangement uses TRBV4-1 and TRBJ2-1; 8 bases match TRBD1. V was pared by 0 bases and J by 7 bases, with 14 bases of the junction left unmatched. Germline V CDR1 and CDR2: MGHRA, YSYEKL. There are 18 residues in the CDR3. CDR3 in DNA: TGCGCCAGCAGCCAAGATCCCCCCACGGCAGGGGGCCGAAATGAGCAGTTCTTC. Its translation is CASSQDPPTAGGRNEQFF.

The chain's CDR3 is CASSVGTSAEQFF. The CDR3 region has the DNA TGCGCCAGCAGCGTGGGAACTAGTGCTGAGCAGTTCTTC. The chain has TRBV5-1 and TRBJ2-1; weak D call: TRBD2 (5 bases). This CDR3 comprises 13 residues. Trimming removed 4 bases from V and 9 bases from J, with 14 bases in between. Germline loops: CDR1 SGHRS, CDR2 YFSETQ.

The V gene is TRBV13, the J gene TRBJ2-5; D perhaps matches TRBD1 (6 bases). This CDR3 is built from 14 residues. V lost 5 bases and J 0 bases, leaving 10 bases between the germline ends. Looked up from germline, CDR1 is PRHDT and CDR2 is FYEKMQ (reference sequence). CDR3 in DNA: TGTGCCAGCAGCCAGGGACAAAACCAAGAGACCCAGTACTTC. It yields the protein CASSQGQNQETQYF.

This clone was seen a handful of times. The chain joins TRBV14 to TRBJ2-4; the match to TRBD2 covers 11 bases. This CDR3 is built from 16 residues. The V gene's germline CDR1 is SGHDN and CDR2 FVKESK. The V segment lost 3 bases and the J segment 0 bases; nucleotides outside the gene matches: 1. CDR3 protein: CASSHTSGRAKNIQYF. CDR3 DNA: TGTGCCAGCAGCCACACTAGCGGGAGAGCCAAAAACATTCAGTACTTC. Variable domain in full (rest from reference TRBV14 and TRBJ2-4): EAGVTQFPSHSVIEKGQTVTLRCDPISGHDNLYWYRRVMGKEIKFLLHFVKESKQDESGMPNNRFLAERTGGTYSTLKVQPAELEDSGVYFCASSHTSGRAKNIQYFGAGTRLSVL.

This clone was picked up one time. The chain uses TRBV13 and TRBJ2-1; D might be TRBD1 (6 bases). CDR1 and CDR2 from the germline V gene are PRHDT and FYEKMQ (reference sequence). Trimming shortened V by 3 bases and J by 3 bases, and 9 bases separated the two germline ends. The CDR3 spans 14 residues. The CDR3: CASSFGQLYNEQFF. Here the CDR3 DNA reads TGTGCCAGCAGCTTCGGACAGCTCTACAATGAGCAGTTCTTC.

The CDR3 is CSVVDGRLSTDTQYF. The CDR3 nucleotides are TGCAGCGTTGTTGACGGGAGACTTAGCACAGATACGCAGTATTTT. The chain has TRBV29-1 and TRBJ2-3, with TRBD2 as a possible D gene (6 bases). The V end lost 4 bases, the J end lost 0 bases, and 14 bases lay between the germline ends. The CDR3 is 15 amino acids. In germline, CDR1 is SQVTM, CDR2 ANQGSEA.

The rearrangement joins TRBV4-2 to TRBJ2-1; 7 nucleotides agree with TRBD1. Unmatched junction bases numbered 9, after V lost 8 bases and J lost 8 bases. This CDR3 has 13 residues. The germline V gene encodes CDR1 LGHNA and CDR2 YNFKEQ. CDR3 in amino acids: CASSRQGVDEQFF. DNA for the CDR3: TGTGCCAGCTCGAGACAGGGAGTCGATGAGCAGTTCTTC.

The rearrangement links TRBV25-1 to TRBJ2-1, with TRBD1 as a possible D gene (5 bases). Trimming took 2 bases from V and 4 from J, leaving 9 bases between them. The CDR3 has 14 residues. CDR1 MGHDK and CDR2 SYGVNS come from the germline V gene. CDR3 region: CASSETTDYNEQFF. The CDR3 DNA sequence: TGTGCCAGCAGTGAAACGACAGATTACAATGAGCAGTTCTTC.

The chain carries TRBV29-1 and TRBJ1-1; TRBD1 aligns across 7 bases. This CDR3 region has 10 residues. V was pared by 5 bases and J by 10 bases, with 4 bases of the junction left unmatched. Germline CDR1 is SQVTM and CDR2 is ANQGSEA. The CDR3 here is CSVLDRRAFF. CDR3 DNA: TGCAGCGTTTTGGACAGGAGAGCTTTCTTT.

The chain joins TRBV6-8 to TRBJ2-2; D might be TRBD2 (6 bases). This CDR3 is 14 amino acids long. V was clipped by 7 bases and J by 2 bases, with 11 bases between them. The V gene's germline CDR1 is MNHGY and CDR2 SAAAGT. The DNA for the CDR3 is TGTGCCAGCAAACCGGGACTTAACACCGGGGAGCTGTTTTTT. It codes for CASKPGLNTGELFF.

V is TRBV29-1 and J is TRBJ2-5, with TRBD2 matching over 14 bases. With V trimmed by 6 bases and J by 4 bases, 7 bases remained unmatched. This CDR3 region has 15 residues. Looked up from germline, CDR1 is SQVTM and CDR2 is ANQGSEA. The CDR3 protein is CSVVRLAGGGETQYF. The CDR3 DNA reads TGCAGCGTCGTAAGACTAGCGGGGGGGGGAGAGACCCAGTACTTC.

The J gene is TRBJ2-3, the V gene TRBV19, with TRBD2 as a possible D gene (6 bases). The germline gives CDR1 LNHDA, CDR2 SQIVND (reference sequence). Trimming took off 3 bases at V and 3 bases at J, with 13 bases between the two ends. There are 15 residues in the CDR3. This CDR3 is CASSMQGLQTDTQYF. Here the CDR3 DNA reads TGTGCCAGTAGTATGCAGGGACTCCAGACAGATACGCAGTATTTT.

This clone has only a few counts. The chain employs TRBV19 and TRBJ1-2; D remains unclear. CDR3 length equals 13 residues. From germline, CDR1 is LNHDA and CDR2 SQIVND (reference sequence). Trimming removed 7 bases from V and 4 bases from J, with 13 bases in between. The CDR3 coding sequence is TGTGCCAGTAAACTCCCTGGCGGCTATGGCTACACCTTC. Encoded protein: CASKLPGGYGYTF.

J is TRBJ1-1 and V is TRBV18; 7 bases map to TRBD1. The CDR3 sequence is 15 residues long. Per the germline V gene, CDR1 is KGHSH and CDR2 is LQKENI. The junction had 6 bases not matched to a gene; V was cut back by 4 bases and J by 1 base. The CDR3: CASSLRQGTNTEAFF. In DNA form, the CDR3 reads TGTGCCAGCTCACTTAGACAGGGAACGAACACTGAAGCTTTCTTT.

The rearrangement uses TRBV7-3 and TRBJ2-5; TRBD2 matches at 7 bases. The DNA end favors TRBJ2-7, so the J call may be wrong. Germline V gives CDR1 SGHTA, CDR2 FQGTGA. The CDR3 is 13 residues long. For the CDR3, the DNA is TGTGCCAGCAATCTTAGGACTAGAGACGAGCAGTACTTC. The encoded protein is CASNLRTRDEQYF.

This sequence joins TRBV5-5 and TRBJ2-7, with a tentative D call TRBD1 (5 bases). This CDR3 region has 15 residues. CDR1 and CDR2 (germline): SGHKS, YYEKEE (reference sequence). V lost 1 base to trimming and J lost 1 base, with 12 bases between them. CDR3 DNA: TGTGCCAGCAGCTTGAAGTGGCCAGGGTCCTACGAGCAGTACTTC. Translating gives CASSLKWPGSYEQYF.

V is TRBV6-1 and J is TRBJ2-1, with D maybe TRBD1 (5 bases). V was trimmed by 6 bases and J by 0 bases, leaving 12 bases between them. In germline, CDR1 is MNHNS, CDR2 SASEGT. There are 15 residues in the CDR3. The CDR3 spells CASRIDSSSYNEQFF. In nucleotides, the CDR3 is TGTGCCAGCAGGATTGACAGCAGCTCCTACAATGAGCAGTTCTTC.

In DNA, the CDR3 is TGCGCCAGCTACTCTTTAGAGGGTTGCTGCCAGCCCCAGCATTTT. The encoded protein is CASYSLEGCCQPQHF. The chain carries TRBV23-1 and TRBJ1-5; no clear D. TRBV23-1 belongs to the ORF category, with a function that is uncertain. The CDR3 contains 15 residues. V was pared by 8 bases and J by 7 bases, with 21 bases between.

The chain combines TRBV7-8 with TRBJ2-1, with D possibly matching TRBD1 (5 bases). The CDR3 extends over 14 amino acids. V shed 8 bases and J shed 0 bases, with 11 bases lying between them. Germline CDR1 SGHVS, CDR2 FQNEAQ. CDR3 region: CASSPGNSYNEQFF. CDR3 nucleotides: TGTGCCAGCTCCCCAGGGAACTCCTACAATGAGCAGTTCTTC.

This chain links TRBV7-3 with TRBJ2-7, with D possibly being TRBD2 (5 bases). V lost 3 bases and J lost 1, with 10 bases in between. Looked up from germline, CDR1 is SGHTA and CDR2 is FQGTGA. The CDR3 totals 14 residues. The CDR3 reads CASSFGGSSYEQYF. In DNA form, the CDR3 reads TGTGCCAGCAGCTTCGGCGGGTCTTCCTACGAGCAGTACTTC. The whole variable domain, filled in from reference TRBV7-3 and TRBJ2-7, reads GAGVSQTPSNKVTEKGKYVELRCDPISGHTALYWYRQSLGQGPEFLIYFQGTGAADDSGLPNDRFFAVRPEGSVSTLKIQRTERGDSAVYLCASSFGGSSYEQYFGPGTRLTVT.

The chain couples TRBV10-3 to TRBJ1-3; D is ambiguous. The CDR3 spans 16 residues. CDR1 and CDR2 (germline): ENHRY, SYGVKD. V lost 6 bases and J lost 1, with 16 bases in between. CDR3 sequence: CAIRGEQVPSGNTIYF. CDR3 in DNA: TGTGCCATCAGGGGAGAACAAGTTCCTTCTGGAAACACCATATATTTT.

This chain uses TRBV25-1 with TRBJ2-7; 11 bases agree with TRBD2. The CDR3 is made up of 17 amino acids. V lost 5 bases to trimming and J lost 0 bases; unmatched junction nucleotides: 9. Germline V gives CDR1 MGHDK, CDR2 SYGVNS. In DNA form, the CDR3 reads TGTGCCAGCAGTCGTCTGACTAGCGGGACTGACTCCTACGAGCAGTACTTC. It encodes CASSRLTSGTDSYEQYF.

This clone showed up just a few times. CDR3 DNA: TGTGCCACCAGCAGTGGAACAGGGGGCGGCTATGGCTACACCTTC. This translates into CATSSGTGGGYGYTF. This chain uses TRBV15 with TRBJ1-2; 9 positions agree with TRBD1. Trimming took 3 bases from V and 4 from J; bases not matched to a gene: 6. The CDR3 is made up of 15 amino acids. The germline gives CDR1 LNHNV, CDR2 YYDKDF (reference sequence).